This T cell receptor beta chain was captured by sequencing in a study of cytomegalovirus exposure and HLA in healthy donors. PCR employed 60 Vbeta and 13 Jbeta primers. Data came from immunoSEQ multiplex PCR; TCRdb stores just in-frame clones and leaves some out. Of 200,000 to 250,000 clones listed, about 83% are singletons. Each donor was nominally healthy when sampled (though unrecorded immune exposures were likely). Germline loops: CDR1 MNHEY, CDR2 SVGAGI. CDR3 length: 15 amino acids. V dropped 5 bases and J dropped 1; count of bases not matched to a gene: 6. The V gene is TRBV6-5, the J gene TRBJ2-5, with 8 bases that match TRBD1. The origin of this receptor is a human donor in good health. The specimen was PBMCs. The CDR3: CASSGQGRPQETQYF. CDR3 bases: TGTGCCAGCAGTGGACAGGGACGCCCCCAAGAGACCCAGTACTTC.